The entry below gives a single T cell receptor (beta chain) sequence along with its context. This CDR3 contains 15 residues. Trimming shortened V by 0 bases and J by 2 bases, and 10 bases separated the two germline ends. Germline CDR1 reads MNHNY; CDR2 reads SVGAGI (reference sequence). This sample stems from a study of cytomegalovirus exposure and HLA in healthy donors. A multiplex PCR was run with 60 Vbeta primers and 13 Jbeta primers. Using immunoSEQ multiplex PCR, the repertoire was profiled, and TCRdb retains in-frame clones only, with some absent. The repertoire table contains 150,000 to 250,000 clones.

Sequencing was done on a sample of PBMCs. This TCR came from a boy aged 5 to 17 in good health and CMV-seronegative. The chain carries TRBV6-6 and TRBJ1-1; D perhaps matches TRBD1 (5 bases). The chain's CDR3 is CASSYSSRGNTEAFF. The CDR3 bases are TGTGCCAGCAGTTACTCGTCTAGGGGCAACACTGAAGCTTTCTTT.